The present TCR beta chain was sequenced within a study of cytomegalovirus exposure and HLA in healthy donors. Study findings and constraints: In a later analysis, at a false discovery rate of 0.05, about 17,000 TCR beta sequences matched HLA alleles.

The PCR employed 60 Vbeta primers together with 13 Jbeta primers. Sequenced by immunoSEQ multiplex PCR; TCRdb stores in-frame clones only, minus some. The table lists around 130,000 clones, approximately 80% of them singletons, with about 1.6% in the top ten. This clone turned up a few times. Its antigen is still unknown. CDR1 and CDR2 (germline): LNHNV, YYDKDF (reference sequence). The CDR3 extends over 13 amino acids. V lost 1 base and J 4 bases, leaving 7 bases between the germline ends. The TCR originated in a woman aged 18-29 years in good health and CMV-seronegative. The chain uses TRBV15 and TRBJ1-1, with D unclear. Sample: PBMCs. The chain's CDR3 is CATSRGSRTEAFF. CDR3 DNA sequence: TGTGCCACCAGCAGAGGGAGCCGCACTGAAGCTTTCTTT.